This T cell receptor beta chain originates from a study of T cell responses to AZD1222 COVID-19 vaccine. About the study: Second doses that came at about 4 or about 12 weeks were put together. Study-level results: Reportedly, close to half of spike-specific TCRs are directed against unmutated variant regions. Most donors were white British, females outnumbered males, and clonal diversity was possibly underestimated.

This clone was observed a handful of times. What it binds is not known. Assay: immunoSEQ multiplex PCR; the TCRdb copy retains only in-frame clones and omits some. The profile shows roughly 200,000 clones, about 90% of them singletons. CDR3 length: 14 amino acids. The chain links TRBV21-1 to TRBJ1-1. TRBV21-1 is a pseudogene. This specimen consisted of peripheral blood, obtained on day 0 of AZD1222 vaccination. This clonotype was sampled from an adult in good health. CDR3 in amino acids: CASKAGGGCTEAFF. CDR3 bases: TGTGCCAGCAAGGCAGGGGGGGGCTGCACTGAAGCTTTCTTT.